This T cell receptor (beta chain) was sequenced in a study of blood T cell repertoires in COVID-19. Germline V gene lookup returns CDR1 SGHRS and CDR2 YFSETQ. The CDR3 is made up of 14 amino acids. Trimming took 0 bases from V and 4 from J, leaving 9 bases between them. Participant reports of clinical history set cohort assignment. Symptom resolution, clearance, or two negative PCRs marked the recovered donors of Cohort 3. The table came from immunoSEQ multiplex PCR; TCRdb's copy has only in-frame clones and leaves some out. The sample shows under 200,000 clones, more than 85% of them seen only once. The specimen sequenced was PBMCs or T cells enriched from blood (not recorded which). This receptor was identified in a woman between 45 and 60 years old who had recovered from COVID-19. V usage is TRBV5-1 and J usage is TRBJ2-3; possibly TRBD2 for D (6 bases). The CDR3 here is CASSLGGMADTQYF. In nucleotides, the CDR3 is TGCGCCAGCAGCTTGGGCGGGATGGCAGATACGCAGTATTTT.